What follows describes a single TCR beta chain. The antigen remains undetermined. The data originate from a study of shared clonotypes between healthy human individuals. Findings and caveats of the study: In having few donors, the study represented limited genetic and exposure-history diversity. Depth was large, yet rarefaction showed that sorted-subset sequencing was incomplete. A handful of donors showed sharing of approximately 5% of naive CD4 clonotypes.

The assay was run at deep level. Assay used: immunoSEQ multiplex PCR; TCRdb lists only in-frame clones, some missing. The sample holds about 1.5 million clones, approximately 98% seen once. Germline CDR1 LNHDA, CDR2 SQIVND (reference sequence). Trimming cost V 3 bases and J 0 bases; bases outside gene matches: 5. The CDR3 is made up of 15 amino acids. V and J are TRBV19 and TRBJ2-7, with 7 bases identical to TRBD1. This clonotype was sampled from a man younger than 40 in good health. The sequenced sample consisted of naive CD4+ T cells sorted from blood. Subset in this sample: CD45RA+ positively selected. The CDR3 DNA reads as TGTGCCAGTAGTATCAACGCAGGGGGCTCCTACGAGCAGTACTTC. Amino acid sequence: CASSINAGGSYEQYF.